The clone carrying this T cell receptor (beta chain) came up a few times. Antigen specificity is unknown. The entry originates in a study of early T cells in non-severe SARS-CoV-2 infection. Study conclusions and caveats: Anti-spike CD8 responses were favored in VDJdb matching, and private and CD4 specificities were missed.

Attachment of unique molecular identifiers to individual cDNA molecules was performed. TCRdb re-called the 5' RACE reads through MiXCR, storing one row per CDR3 protein. Of about 29,000 distinct CDR3 sequences in the sample, about 5.5% were seen once. Sequenced material: whole blood. The TCR comes from an adult who was a healthcare worker with PCR-confirmed SARS-CoV-2 infection or an uninfected control (not recorded which).

The CDR3 region is CASSIGLAGFNEQFF. The CDR3 DNA follows: TGTGCCAGCAGCATAGGACTAGCGGGATTCAATGAGCAGTTCTTC. This chain connects TRBV7-6 to TRBJ2-1; 12 bases line up with TRBD2. Trimming took 5 bases from V and 6 from J; bases not matched to a gene: 5. Germline V lookup: CDR1 SGHVS, CDR2 FNYEAQ. The CDR3 is 15 residues long.